This record covers a single T cell receptor beta chain. Its specificity is unknown. This entry belongs to a study of cytomegalovirus exposure and HLA in healthy donors. Findings of the study overall: Among the sequence variants, a highly shared cluster was likely an artifact of sequencing. In vitro data verified a few CMV-associated chains as specific for CMV antigens.

60 Vbeta and 13 Jbeta primers were used in PCR. TCRdb's table, derived via immunoSEQ multiplex PCR, lists solely in-frame clones and lacks some. Its table records fewer than 100,000 clones. This TCR was sampled from a man between 18 and 35 years old in good health and CMV-seropositive. The material sequenced was PBMCs.

The CDR3 bases are TGCGCCAGCAGCCAAGATACCCGCAGGACTGAAGCTTTCTTT. This encodes CASSQDTRRTEAFF. The J gene is TRBJ1-1, the V gene TRBV4-1; D ambiguous. CDR1 MGHRA and CDR2 YSYEKL come from the germline V gene. V lost 0 bases to trimming and J lost 5 bases, with 10 bases between them. This CDR3 spans 14 amino acids.